The clone carrying this TCR beta chain is a singleton in its sample. The data are from a study of blood T cell repertoires in COVID-19. Looking at the study overall: There were acute and convalescent COVID-19 samples, and they came from the United States, Italy and Spain. Nucleic acid was either cDNA or gDNA, and it came from T cells, B-cell-depleted T cells, or PBMCs.

In germline, CDR1 is SGHAT, CDR2 FQNNGV. The CDR3 covers 14 residues. Per the authors' pipeline: How many nucleated cells were present was estimated from reference gene primer amplification. Profiling relied on immunoSEQ multiplex PCR, and the TCRdb table lists in-frame clones only, not all of them. V and J calls and clone size are given by that table; D and trimming were obtained from the DNA. The data contain some 160,000 clones, 80% to 90% of them singletons. The clonotype was recovered from a man aged 55 to 70 with acute or convalescent COVID-19. Sequencing was carried out using peripheral blood. The chain combines TRBV11-2 with TRBJ1-3; D uncertain. The CDR3 protein is CASLQHRSGNTIYF. CDR3 nucleotides: TGTGCGAGCCTTCAACACCGCTCTGGAAACACCATATATTTT.